These 3 T cell receptor beta chains share one sample of origin, sequenced in a study of STAT3 mutations in large granular lymphocyte leukemia. These receptors are not linked to any known antigen. Overall study findings and caveats: At least one immunodominant TCR beta clonotype appeared in every T-cell large granular lymphocyte leukemia patient.

Sequenced by immunoSEQ multiplex PCR; TCRdb stores in-frame clones only, minus some. The profile covers 15,000 or so clones, with 65% to 85% appearing a single time and roughly half taken by the ten largest. The sample comprised peripheral blood mononuclear cells. Receptor source: a man in his 60s with T-cell large granular lymphocyte leukemia. Some clones in this sample may be carry-over from other donors' samples.

The chain has TRBV29-1 and TRBJ2-2; 8 bases are shared with TRBD2. The germline V gene has CDR1 SQVTM and CDR2 ANQGSEA. This CDR3 region has 14 residues. J lost 3 bases, V lost 7 bases, and 7 bases had no gene match. CDR3 bases: TGCAGCGGGAAAGCGGGAGCGGACACCGGGGAGCTGTTTTTT. This encodes CSGKAGADTGELFF.

The chain has TRBV19 and TRBJ1-5, with 7 positions matching TRBD1. With 1 base clipped from V and 7 bases from J, the junction kept 7 bases outside the gene matches. Germline V gene data show CDR1 as LNHDA and CDR2 as SQIVND (reference sequence). This CDR3 is built from 15 residues. The CDR3 DNA reads TGTGCCAGTAGTATAGTTCCGGGACAGACCCAGCCCCAGCATTTT. This encodes CASSIVPGQTQPQHF.

This clone occurred a few times. V usage is TRBV7-6 and J usage is TRBJ1-6; D is uncertain. The ends were cut back, 0 bases at V and 8 bases at J, with 2 bases in the middle. Germline V gene lookup returns CDR1 SGHVS and CDR2 FNYEAQ. This CDR3 contains 12 residues. In DNA, the CDR3 is TGTGCCAGCAGCTTAGCCGATTCACCCCTCCACTTT. As protein: CASSLADSPLHF. Drawing the rest from reference TRBV7-6 and TRBJ1-6, the complete variable domain is GAGVSQSPRYKVTKRGQDVALRCDPISGHVSLYWYRQALGQGPEFLTYFNYEAQQDKSGLPNDRFSAERPEGSISTLTIQRTEQRDSAMYRCASSLADSPLHFGNGTRLTVT.